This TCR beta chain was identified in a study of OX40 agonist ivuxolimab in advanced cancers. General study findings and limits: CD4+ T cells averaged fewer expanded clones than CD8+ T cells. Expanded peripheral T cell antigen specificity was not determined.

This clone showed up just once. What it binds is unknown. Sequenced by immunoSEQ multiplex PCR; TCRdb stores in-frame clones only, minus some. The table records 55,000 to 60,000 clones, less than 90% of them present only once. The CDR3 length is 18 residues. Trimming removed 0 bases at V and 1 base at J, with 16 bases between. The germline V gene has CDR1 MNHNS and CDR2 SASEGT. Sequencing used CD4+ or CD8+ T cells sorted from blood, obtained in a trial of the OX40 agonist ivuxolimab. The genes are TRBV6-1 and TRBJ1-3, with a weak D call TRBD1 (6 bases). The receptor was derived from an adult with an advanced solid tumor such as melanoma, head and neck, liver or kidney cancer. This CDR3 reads CASSEAIRGRASGNTIYF. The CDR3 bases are TGTGCCAGCAGTGAAGCAATCAGGGGCCGCGCTTCTGGAAACACCATATATTTT.